These T cell receptor beta chains were read from a single sample in a study of T cells in Graves' hyperthyroidism and ophthalmopathy. From the multiplex PCR reads, TCRdb called clonotypes with MiXCR, one entry per CDR3 protein. The table has 690,000 or so distinct CDR3 sequences, about 17% seen once. Material: blood. These receptors were obtained from a woman between 50 and 59 years old with Graves' hyperthyroidism that later progressed to Graves' ophthalmopathy. CDR3s leave out the opening cysteine and the closing phenylalanine or tryptophan.

V gene | CDR3 protein
TRBV3-1 | ASSPSDRGNTIY
TRBV27 | ASSVTRDAQKYT
TRBV6-1 | ASTLTVSSYEQY
TRBV2 | ASSEELVWTDTQY
TRBV6-5 | ASSYEGGYT
TRBV6-1 | ASSKGQGAYLTEAF
TRBV6-2/TRBV6-3 | ASSYTRQGATGNTIY
TRBV7-3 | ASSADRGSGDTQY
TRBV5-1 | ASSLASRGQGAGELF
TRBV4-1 | ASSQDPTDQETQY
TRBV12-3/TRBV12-4 | ASSRLAAGDTQY
TRBV5-6 | ASSLIRGTTEAF
TRBV6-5 | ASSYHQGAGSSNEQF
TRBV6-1 | ASSEVPGGGVSETQY
TRBV11-3 | ASSLGRGSNVLT
TRBV5-6 | ASSFRGTSGANVLT
TRBV9 | ASSVVGTGGRTDTQY
TRBV19 | ASSIWGQMNTEAF
TRBV6-2/TRBV6-3 | ASSGSRGKGYGYT
TRBV2 | ASSVDRTMNTGELF
TRBV6-1 | ASSPDMTFYEQY
TRBV6-1 | ASRLGPMLKAF
TRBV20-1 | SARTGISVNNSPLH
TRBV4-1 | ASSQDSSHLNTEAF
TRBV19 | ASSIDSGYDGYT
TRBV18 | ASSPQGAGWAEAF
TRBV19 | ATHDNDNSPLH
TRBV27 | ASSGRPGEKLF
TRBV14 | ASSHRAIKHEQY
TRBV15 | ATSRDQRDRQYNEQF
TRBV6-1 | ASREPQGNNGYT
TRBV10-2 | ASRSQGRNTEAF
TRBV11-1 | ASSLTGGQGQKRY
TRBV12-3/TRBV12-4 | ASSFSLDSYGYT
TRBV24-1 | ATQRASGGSGFDTQY
TRBV12-3/TRBV12-4 | ASSWGVGPYNEQF
TRBV12-3/TRBV12-4 | ASRGGEMHGYT
TRBV18 | ASSPSGRGYANYGYT
TRBV2 | ASSEDGQDYNEQF
TRBV5-4 | AIYTTGELF
TRBV6-1 | ASGASTVTDTQY
TRBV2 | AGSQNREPQPEH
TRBV3-1 | ASSRRGGEETQY
TRBV14 | ASSHTSVNYGYT
TRBV5-1 | ASSLADRGTDTQY
TRBV5-6 | ASSSQGHAF